Listed below are T cell receptor beta chains from one sample, sequenced in a study of beta chain features in type 1 diabetes. Profiling relied on immunoSEQ multiplex PCR, and the TCRdb table lists in-frame clones only, not all of them. The sample gives under 850,000 clones, roughly an eighth of which show up once; approximately 0.021% is in the top ten. The sample comprised naive CD4+ T cells from blood. The receptors shown here come from a man aged 18 to 29 with type 1 diabetes. Both conserved end residues are part of each CDR3. A D gene is named only where the DNA matches it firmly. Clone size appears in some rows only: once, few, many, or a class for an expanded clone.

j_call cdr3_length clone_size d_call v_call cdr3_nt cdr3_aa
TRBJ2-3 15 few - TRBV2 TGTGCCAGCAGTGAAGGGACGGTCTGGGGAGATACGCAGTATTTT CASSEGTVWGDTQYF
TRBJ2-1 12 few - TRBV2 TGTGCCAGCAGTGTGGACAGCAATGAGCAGTTCTTC CASSVDSNEQFF
TRBJ1-2 13 few - TRBV9 TGTGCCAGCAGCGTGGACCCTAACTATGGCTACACCTTC CASSVDPNYGYTF
TRBJ2-7 13 - - TRBV7-6 TGTGCCAGCAGCTTTGACACGAACTACGAGCAGTACTTC CASSFDTNYEQYF
TRBJ2-2 13 - - TRBV7-9 TGTGCCAGCAGCTTCGAGAACACCGGGGAGCTGTTTTTT CASSFENTGELFF
TRBJ1-2 11 - - TRBV28 TGTGCCAGCGGAAGGGATTATGGCTACACCTTC CASGRDYGYTF
TRBJ2-1 15 - TRBD2 TRBV7-9 TGTGCCAGCAGCTTCGGACTAGCGCGGTACAATGAGCAGTTCTTC CASSFGLARYNEQFF
TRBJ1-5 13 few - TRBV5-4 TGTGCCAGCAGCATGGACTGGGATCAGCCCCAGCATTTT CASSMDWDQPQHF
TRBJ2-5 12 - - TRBV6-5 TGTGCCAGCAGTGACAGTCGGGAGACCCAGTACTTC CASSDSRETQYF
TRBJ1-2 14 few TRBD1 TRBV6-1 TGTGCCTCCAGGGCGGGACAGGAGAAGATTGGCTACACCTTC CASRAGQEKIGYTF
TRBJ2-7 17 - TRBD2 TRBV30 TGTGCCTGGACCGCACCCGCGGGGGGCGCGAGCTCCTACGAGCAGTACTTC CAWTAPAGGASSYEQYF
TRBJ2-3 14 few - TRBV6-5 TGTGCCAGCAGCCATCTACAGGGCCCTCAAACGCAGTATTTT CASSHLQGPQTQYF
TRBJ1-1 13 - - TRBV7-7 TGTGCCAGCAGCCCGGCAGGGGCCACTGAAGCTTTCTTT CASSPAGATEAFF
TRBJ1-2 12 few - TRBV2 TGTGCCAGCAGTGAATGGAGTGGTGGCTACACCTTC CASSEWSGGYTF
TRBJ2-2 13 - - TRBV2 TGTGCCAGCAGTGTCAGGAACACCGGGGAGCTGTTTTTT CASSVRNTGELFF
TRBJ2-5 19 - TRBD1 TRBV23-1 TGCGCCAGCAGTCAATGGATTACCGGGACAGGGGGGATCGTAGAGACCCAGTACTTC CASSQWITGTGGIVETQYF
TRBJ2-7 11 few - TRBV28 TGTGCCAGCAGTTCCCCAGCGGGGCAGTACTTC CASSSPAGQYF
TRBJ1-4 11 - - TRBV6-5 TGTGCCAGCATTCTAAACGAAAAACTGTTTTTT CASILNEKLFF
TRBJ2-7 15 - - TRBV5-1 TGCGCCAGCAGCTTGGGTCCCTCGACGTATTACGAGCAGTACTTC CASSLGPSTYYEQYF
TRBJ1-2 14 - - TRBV7-8 TGTGCCAGCAGTCAAGACCCCCTCACGGGAGGCTACACCTTC CASSQDPLTGGYTF
TRBJ2-3 16 - - TRBV25-1 TGTGCCAGCAGTGAATGGGCAGGGGGACTCACAGATACGCAGTATTTT CASSEWAGGLTDTQYF
TRBJ1-5 13 - - TRBV2 TGTGCCAGCAGTGGGGGAGGTAGTCAGCCCCAGCATTTT CASSGGGSQPQHF
TRBJ1-6 13 few - TRBV30 TGTGCCTGGGGAATAAGCTATAATTCACCCCTCCACTTT CAWGISYNSPLHF
TRBJ1-1 14 few - TRBV7-8 TGTGCCAGCAGCTCTGGCTTAGGGGGCACTGAAGCTTTCTTT CASSSGLGGTEAFF
TRBJ1-1 13 - - TRBV4-1 TGCGCCAGCAGCCAGACCCTTAGTAGAGAAGCTTTCTTT CASSQTLSREAFF
TRBJ1-5 14 - - TRBV6-5 TGTGCCAGCAGCCTCGGGATCGGCAATCAGCCCCAGCATTTT CASSLGIGNQPQHF
TRBJ1-4 10 - - TRBV20-1 TGCAGTGCTAGAGATCGGAACCTGTTTTTT CSARDRNLFF
TRBJ2-1 12 - - TRBV10-3 TGTGCCATCAGTGAAATGCCGGATGAGCAGTTCTTC CAISEMPDEQFF
TRBJ2-2 15 - TRBD1 TRBV7-9 TGTGCCAGCAGCCACGGACAGGATTTCACCGGGGAGCTGTTTTTT CASSHGQDFTGELFF
TRBJ1-5 14 few - TRBV6-5 TGTGCCAGCAGCAGTGACAGGTGGAATCAGCCCCAGCATTTT CASSSDRWNQPQHF
TRBJ2-1 17 few TRBD1 TRBV11-2 TGTGCCAGCAGCTTTGGGACAGGCAGCCCCTCCTACAATGAGCAGTTCTTC CASSFGTGSPSYNEQFF
TRBJ1-6 13 few - TRBV14 TGTGCCAGCAGCCAAACGGTAACGTCACCCCTCCACTTT CASSQTVTSPLHF
TRBJ1-1 16 - - TRBV11-1 TGTGCCAGCAGCTTAGAGGAGGGGCGAATGCCGCGAGAAGCTTTCTTT CASSLEEGRMPREAFF
TRBJ2-7 15 once TRBD2 TRBV7-8 TGTGCCAGCAGCTTGGCCGGGACTAGCTCCTACGAGCAGTACTTC CASSLAGTSSYEQYF
TRBJ2-7 11 - - TRBV6-6 TGTGCCAGCAGCCCCAACTACGAGCAGTACTTC CASSPNYEQYF
TRBJ2-7 13 few - TRBV6-6 TGTGCCAGCAGTTTTGCAACAGAGTACGAGCAGTACTTC CASSFATEYEQYF
TRBJ2-3 15 - - TRBV5-4 TGTGCCAGCAGCTTTGGTACGGGGGCCACAGATACGCAGTATTTT CASSFGTGATDTQYF
TRBJ2-1 11 few - TRBV12-5 TGTGCTAGTGGTTCCTACAATGAGCAGTTCTTC CASGSYNEQFF
TRBJ1-1 13 few - TRBV10-3 TGTGCCATCGGCCCTAACGGGAACACTGAAGCTTTCTTT CAIGPNGNTEAFF
TRBJ2-1 14 few TRBD1 TRBV25-1 TGTGCCAGCAGTAGCCGGGACAGAGACAATGAGCAGTTCTTC CASSSRDRDNEQFF
TRBJ1-1 15 few - TRBV28 TGTGCCAGCAATACAGGGTCCCCAAGTGCCACTGAAGCTTTCTTT CASNTGSPSATEAFF
TRBJ1-1 12 few - TRBV21-1 TGTGCCAGCAGCAAAGCCAGGATTCAAGCTTTCTTT CASSKARIQAFF
TRBJ2-5 15 few - TRBV2 TGTGCCAGCAGTGTCTTGGGGCAGGGACAAGAGACCCAGTACTTC CASSVLGQGQETQYF
TRBJ2-5 13 - - TRBV28 TGTGCCAGCGGCATCAGGGGGGATGAGACCCAGTACTTC CASGIRGDETQYF
TRBJ2-7 15 few TRBD1 TRBV5-1 TGCGCCAGCAGCGTGACAGGGGGCAGTTCCTACGAGCAGTACTTC CASSVTGGSSYEQYF
TRBJ1-5 15 - TRBD1 TRBV5-6 TGTGCCAGCAGCGACCAGGGGACAGGGGGCCAGCCCCAGCATTTT CASSDQGTGGQPQHF
TRBJ2-7 13 few - TRBV29-1 TGCAGCGTTCCCTCGACAGCGGGCCACGAGCAGTACTTC CSVPSTAGHEQYF
TRBJ2-7 13 - - TRBV27 TGTGCCAGCAGCACCAGGTACTCCTACGAGCAGTACTTC CASSTRYSYEQYF
TRBJ2-7 14 few - TRBV13 TGTGCCAGCAGCTCGCCCCCCGGCTCCTACGAGCAGTACTTC CASSSPPGSYEQYF
TRBJ1-2 14 few - TRBV29-1 TGCAGCGTAGGAAACAGGGATTCCATCTATGGCTACACCTTC CSVGNRDSIYGYTF
TRBJ2-1 15 - - TRBV2 TGTGCCAGCAGTGTACAGGGCAGTACCTACAATGAGCAGTTCTTC CASSVQGSTYNEQFF
TRBJ2-7 11 - - TRBV30 TGTGCCTGGAGCCAGTCCTACGAGCAGTACTTC CAWSQSYEQYF
TRBJ2-6 15 few - TRBV10-3 TGTGCCATCAGTGAAGACAACTCTGGGGCCAACGTCCTGACTTTC CAISEDNSGANVLTF
TRBJ2-2 15 - - TRBV7-9 TGTGCCAGCCGGGATCGCATCACGAACACCGGGGAGCTGTTTTTT CASRDRITNTGELFF